This TCR beta chain was observed in a study of blood T cell repertoires in COVID-19. In the study overall: Some COVID-19 samples were acute and others convalescent; all came from the United States, Italy and Spain. In each case, the material was cDNA or gDNA derived from T cells, B-cell-depleted T cells, or PBMCs.

This CDR3 spans 15 amino acids. Unmatched junction bases numbered 3, after V lost 0 bases and J lost 0 bases. The V gene's germline CDR1 is SGHRS and CDR2 YFSETQ. While infection was still active, Seattle patients were enrolled and then followed longitudinally. Study processing details: Amplification of reference gene primers provided the estimated nucleated cell counts. The data were produced by immunoSEQ multiplex PCR, yet TCRdb's version contains in-frame clones alone and is incomplete. Clone size and V and J calls were adopted from that table, with D and trimming inferred from the DNA. The table has a few hundred thousand clones, about 91% seen once.

This chain uses TRBV5-1 with TRBJ2-7; TRBD1 matches at 7 bases. The specimen sequenced was peripheral blood. This sequence was found in a woman in her forties or fifties with COVID-19, enrolled during active disease. The CDR3 DNA reads as TGCGCCAGCAGCTTGGAGGGGGCAGGCTCCTACGAGCAGTACTTC. It translates to CASSLEGAGSYEQYF.